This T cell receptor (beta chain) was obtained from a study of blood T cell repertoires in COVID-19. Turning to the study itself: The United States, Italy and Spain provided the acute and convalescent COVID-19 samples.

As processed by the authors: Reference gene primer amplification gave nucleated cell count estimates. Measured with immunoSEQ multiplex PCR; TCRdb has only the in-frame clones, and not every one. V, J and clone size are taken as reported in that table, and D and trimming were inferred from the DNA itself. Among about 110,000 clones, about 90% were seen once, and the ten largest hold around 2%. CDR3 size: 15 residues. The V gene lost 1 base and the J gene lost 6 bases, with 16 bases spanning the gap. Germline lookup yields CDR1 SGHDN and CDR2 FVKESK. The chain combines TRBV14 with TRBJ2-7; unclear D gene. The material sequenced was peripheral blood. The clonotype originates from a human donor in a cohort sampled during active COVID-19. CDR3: CASSQAQNIQFEQYF. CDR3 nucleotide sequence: TGTGCCAGCAGCCAAGCCCAAAACATACAGTTCGAGCAGTACTTC.